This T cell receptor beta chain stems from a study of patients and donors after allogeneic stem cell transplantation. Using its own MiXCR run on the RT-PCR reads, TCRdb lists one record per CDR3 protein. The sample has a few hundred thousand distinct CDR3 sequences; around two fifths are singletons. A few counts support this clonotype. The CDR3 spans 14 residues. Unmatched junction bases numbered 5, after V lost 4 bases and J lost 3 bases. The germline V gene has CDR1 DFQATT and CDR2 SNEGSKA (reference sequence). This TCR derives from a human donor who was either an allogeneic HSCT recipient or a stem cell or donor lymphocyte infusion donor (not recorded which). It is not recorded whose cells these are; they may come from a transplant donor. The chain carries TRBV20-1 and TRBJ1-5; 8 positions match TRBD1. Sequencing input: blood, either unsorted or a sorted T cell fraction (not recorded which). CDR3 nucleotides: TGCAGTGCTACCCAGGGGGCCTTCAATCAGCCCCAGCATTTT. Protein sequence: CSATQGAFNQPQHF.